This T cell receptor beta chain was sequenced during a study of neoadjuvant anti-PD-1 for oral cavity cancer. Profiling relied on immunoSEQ multiplex PCR, and the TCRdb table lists in-frame clones only, not all of them. This sample has 6,000 to 7,500 clones, with more than 65% found just once. The V and J ends lost 3 bases and 1 base respectively, with 12 bases between them. The CDR3 has 15 amino acids. Germline V gene sequence: CDR1 KGHSH, CDR2 LQKENI. Only a few counts were recorded for this clone. The chain employs TRBV18 and TRBJ1-1; D unclear. The source material was PBMCs, sampled before nivolumab (anti-PD-1) treatment. This clonotype was sampled from a person aged 35 to 85 with oral cavity squamous cell carcinoma. For the CDR3, the DNA is TGTGCCAGCTCACCCGCCTTCATCCAGAACACTGAAGCTTTCTTT. It yields the protein CASSPAFIQNTEAFF.